One sample yielded the 10 T cell receptor beta chains listed below, sequenced in a study of blood T cell repertoires in COVID-19. TCRdb's table, derived via immunoSEQ multiplex PCR, lists solely in-frame clones and lacks some. The table includes fewer than 300,000 clones, around 85% detected once. Sequencing was performed on peripheral blood. The receptor source for this set is a woman aged 30 to 39 with COVID-19, enrolled during active disease.

This chain joins TRBV27 and TRBJ1-4; D is undetermined. The length of the CDR3 is 15 residues. The germline CDR1 and CDR2 sequences are MNHEY and SMNVEV (reference sequence). Trimming took off 3 bases at V and 5 bases at J, with 13 bases between the two ends. In DNA, the CDR3 is TGTGCCAGCAGTTTTGACACGACGCGAAATGAAAAACTGTTTTTT. Translated, it gives CASSFDTTRNEKLFF.

This chain joins TRBV2 and TRBJ2-7; 7 bases are shared with TRBD1. The germline CDR1 and CDR2 sequences are SNHLY and FYNNEI. V was clipped by 6 bases and J by 2 bases; unmatched bases: 7. This CDR3 region has 14 residues. CDR3 residues: CASRGQILTYEQYF. The DNA for the CDR3 is TGTGCCAGCAGGGGACAGATTCTAACCTACGAGCAGTACTTC.

The gene calls are TRBV6-5 and TRBJ1-2; perhaps TRBD1 as D (6 bases). Between the trimmed V and J ends, which lost 5 bases and 5 bases, there was a span of 12 bases. From germline, CDR1 is MNHEY and CDR2 SVGAGI. This CDR3 has 13 residues. The CDR3, as DNA: TGTGCCAGCAGTCTGGGACACGGGTATGGCTACACCTTC. As protein: CASSLGHGYGYTF.

J is TRBJ2-5 and V is TRBV6-5, with 8 nucleotides matching TRBD2. The CDR3 has 13 amino acids. The trim removed 0 bases at V and 7 bases at J, leaving 1 base unmatched. Germline lookup yields CDR1 MNHEY and CDR2 SVGAGI. Here the CDR3 DNA reads TGTGCCAGCAGTTACTCAAGCGGGGGGACCCAGTACTTC. Protein sequence: CASSYSSGGTQYF.

The gene calls are TRBV4-1 and TRBJ1-4, with D perhaps matching TRBD1 (5 bases). In germline, CDR1 is MGHRA, CDR2 YSYEKL. CDR3 length equals 15 residues. Trimming removed 8 bases from V and 4 bases from J, with 17 bases in between. This chain's CDR3 is CASGNVGQGNEKLFF. The CDR3, as DNA: TGCGCCAGCGGGAACGTTGGGCAGGGTAATGAAAAACTGTTTTTT.

Concerning this clone itself: Other nucleotide sequences in the sample specify the same CDR3. V usage is TRBV12-3 or TRBV12-4 and J usage is TRBJ1-2; TRBD1 agrees at 7 bases. This CDR3 spans 13 amino acids. V was clipped by 6 bases and J by 4 bases; unmatched bases: 5. The CDR3 DNA reads TGTGCCAGCAGCCCCGGGACAGCCTATGGCTACACCTTC. It yields the protein CASSPGTAYGYTF.

This clone has more than one count but fewer than ten. J is TRBJ1-5 and V is TRBV6-1; no firm D call. This CDR3 contains 14 residues. Trimming removed 3 bases at V and 3 bases at J, with 9 bases between. Germline lookup yields CDR1 MNHNS and CDR2 SASEGT. The CDR3 loop reads CASSDYSSNQPQHF. The CDR3 DNA sequence: TGTGCCAGCAGTGATTACAGCTCCAATCAGCCCCAGCATTTT.

V gene TRBV4-1 combines with J gene TRBJ2-1; tentatively, D is TRBD2 (5 bases). The CDR3 loop spans 19 amino acids. Germline values: CDR1 MGHRA, CDR2 YSYEKL. V dropped 3 bases and J dropped 3 bases, with 24 bases sitting between them. CDR3 protein: CASSQGKWRNRLNYNEQFF. The CDR3 DNA reads as TGCGCCAGCAGCCAGGGGAAGTGGAGGAACCGATTAAACTACAATGAGCAGTTCTTC.

The chain recombines TRBV7-6 with TRBJ1-6; D ambiguous. The CDR3 loop spans 14 amino acids. V was pared by 3 bases and J by 6 bases, with 9 bases between. CDR1 and CDR2 (germline): SGHVS, FNYEAQ. The CDR3 sequence is CASSLTGSNSPLHF. CDR3 sequence (DNA): TGTGCCAGCAGCTTGACTGGGAGTAATTCACCCCTCCACTTT.

This clone appeared a single time. V gene TRBV2 combines with J gene TRBJ1-2; D remains ambiguous. Trimming shortened V by 7 bases and J by 0 bases, and 12 bases separated the two germline ends. The CDR3 is 14 residues long. Germline lookup yields CDR1 SNHLY and CDR2 FYNNEI. The CDR3 nucleotides are TGTGCCAGCATGCGGTCGAGAGCTAACTATGGCTACACCTTC. The encoded protein is CASMRSRANYGYTF.